This entry is about one TCR beta chain. Its specificity is unknown. Cells defined as naive were viable CD3+CD4+ or CD3+CD8+ and CCR7+CD45RA+CD45RO-CD95-CD27+CD28+. The related graft donor's blood sample was taken on the day of bone marrow donation. The sample is drawn from a study of T cells after posttransplantation cyclophosphamide. Study-level results: Donor CD8+ memory clones often dominated recipient blood repertoires at later times. After PTCy, TRB diversity resembled that of CNI/methotrexate controls.

The assay was immunoSEQ multiplex PCR, and TCRdb's table has in-frame clones only and misses some. The profile shows about 22,000 clones, 97% of them singletons. Sequencing was done on a sample of naive CD4+ T cells sorted from PBMCs. The sequence came from a man in his forties or fifties in good health, CMV-negative, and a related stem cell transplant donor.

CDR3 DNA: TGTGCCAGCAGCTTGGCCGTAAGACAGCCACATAGCAATCAGCCCCAGCATTTT. Translated, it gives CASSLAVRQPHSNQPQHF. The chain employs TRBV5-5 and TRBJ1-5, with TRBD1 as a possible D gene (5 bases). The CDR3 loop spans 18 amino acids. The V end was cut by 0 bases, the J end by 0 bases, with 16 bases between. Germline-derived CDR1 and CDR2 are SGHKS and YYEKEE (reference sequence).